The T cell receptor (beta chain) described here comes from a study of CD8+ T cells in alopecia areata. Sequencing templates came from extracted RNA that was reverse transcribed into cDNA. Profiled with immunoSEQ multiplex PCR; TCRdb holds only in-frame clones, not every one. The sample holds roughly 190,000 clones; 45% to 65% are singletons and the top ten take 3% to 3.5%. From germline, CDR1 is GTSNPN and CDR2 SVGIG (reference sequence). This CDR3 region has 14 residues. The V end lost 2 bases, the J end lost 0 bases, and 7 bases lay between the germline ends. Treatment: oral pan-JAK inhibitor, 5-10 mg twice daily.

This TCR was sampled from a human donor with alopecia areata. The chain joins TRBV30 to TRBJ1-4, with D perhaps matching TRBD1 (5 bases). Sample: CD4+ T cells sorted from blood, taken at week 4, from a patient treated with tofacitinib. The CDR3 reads CAWSRGATNEKLFF. The CDR3 nucleotides are TGTGCCTGGAGTCGGGGGGCAACTAATGAAAAACTGTTTTTT.